These 5 T cell receptor beta chains came from one sample sequenced in a study of tumor-infiltrating lymphocytes in primary liver carcinoma. The template, about 500 ng total RNA, yielded TCR beta cDNA made with a constant-region primer. Three nested multiplex PCR rounds, a slightly modified ARM-PCR method, built the TCR beta libraries. TRBV1-TRBV30 forward primers paired with a C-beta reverse primer drove the first two PCR rounds, about 9 cycles each. One entry per CDR3 protein, called by TCRdb with MiXCR from the multiplex PCR reads. The sample lists fewer than 400,000 distinct CDR3 sequences; about 60% were seen once. The blood RNA (from unsorted whole blood) was obtained, and germline DNA was also extracted. The material sequenced was peripheral blood. All receptors derive from a man between 35 and 55 years old with primary liver carcinoma and hepatitis B virus infection.

In the case of this clonotype: Relative to the germline gene, one junction end is altered; a read error may explain this. The J gene is TRBJ1-2, the V gene TRBV4-3, with D unresolved. CDR3 length equals 13 residues. CDR1 is LGHNA, CDR2 YSLEER, per germline. Here the CDR3 DNA reads TGCGCCAGCAGCCAATGGGCCGGCTATGGCCACACCTTC. Translating gives CASSQWAGYGHTF.

The rearrangement joins TRBV5-1 to TRBJ1-3, with no clear D. Germline CDR1 and CDR2: SGHRS and YFSETQ. This CDR3 region has 16 residues. Trimming pared 4 bases from V and 0 bases from J, leaving 14 bases between. Written as DNA, the CDR3 is TGCGCCAGCAGCGATCTAGCCCTGAACTCTGGAAACACCATATATTTT. Its translation is CASSDLALNSGNTIYF.

This clonotype has only one observation. The V gene is TRBV6-1, the J gene TRBJ1-3; D is uncertain. Germline CDR1 and CDR2: MNHNS and SASEGT. The CDR3 totals 15 residues. The V gene lost 10 bases and the J gene lost 0 bases, with 16 bases spanning the gap. CDR3 coding DNA: TGTGCCATCACCGGGATCTGGGGCTCTGGAAACACCATATATTTT. Its translation: CAITGIWGSGNTIYF.

The V and J genes are TRBV5-4 and TRBJ2-7; 7 positions agree with TRBD1. J was trimmed by 2 bases and V by 4 bases; bases with no gene match: 9. The germline CDR1 and CDR2 sequences are SGHNT and YYREEE (reference sequence). The CDR3 totals 15 residues. The CDR3: CASSRTGTETYEQYF. The CDR3 DNA is TGTGCCAGCAGCCGAACCGGGACAGAAACCTACGAGCAGTACTTC.

Worth noting for this clonotype: This likely comes from a read error, as the CDR3 has no conserved phenylalanine or tryptophan at its end. This chain joins TRBV18 and TRBJ2-3; 8 positions match TRBD1. The CDR3 is 15 amino acids. Looked up from germline, CDR1 is KGHSH and CDR2 is LQKENI. V lost 5 bases and J lost 3; bases outside the gene matches: 7. CDR3: CASSTRQGTTDTQYL. The CDR3 nucleotides read TGTGCCAGCTCAACTAGACAGGGGACTACAGATACGCAGTATCTT.